These 15 T cell receptor beta chains were all obtained from the same sample, sequenced in a study of human T cells and chemical hapten exposure. The time point is: patch test 3, about 24 weeks after DPC sensitization. The treatment was: therapeutic diphenylcyclopropenone sensitization with weekly scalp DPC. TCRdb re-derived calls from the RACE reads in MiXCR, one entry per CDR3 protein. The sample lists 150,000 to 200,000 distinct CDR3 sequences, approximately 24% occurring once. The specimen was whole blood, collected in connection with sensitization to the hapten diphenylcyclopropenone (DPC). The receptors were sampled from a woman in her thirties or forties with alopecia areata. Some clones in this sample may be carry-over from other donors' samples.

This CDR3 is CASRPGQTTDTQYF. In nucleotides, the CDR3 is TGCGCCAGCAGGCCGGGACAGACCACAGATACGCAGTATTTT. This rearrangement joins TRBV5-1 to TRBJ2-3, with TRBD1 matching over 7 bases. With 5 bases clipped from V and 2 bases from J, the junction kept 5 bases outside the gene matches. The CDR3 runs to 14 residues. Germline V CDR1 and CDR2: SGHRS, YFSETQ. The full variable domain, rest sourced from reference TRBV5-1 and TRBJ2-3, is KAGVTQTPRYLIKTRGQQVTLSCSPISGHRSVSWYQQTPGQGLQFLFEYFSETQRNKGNFPGRFSGRQFSNSRSEMNVSTLELGDSALYLCASRPGQTTDTQYFGPGTRLTVL.

The chain joins TRBV24-1 to TRBJ1-2; tentatively, D is TRBD1 (6 bases). The CDR3 extends over 14 amino acids. V was cut by 5 bases and J by 4 bases, with 13 bases left in between. Germline CDR1 reads KGHDR; CDR2 reads SFDVKD. For the CDR3, the DNA is TGTGCCACCAGTGCCGACGACAGGCTCTATGGCTACACCTTC. It codes for CATSADDRLYGYTF.

Only a few counts were recorded for this clonotype. The chain is built from TRBV5-1 and TRBJ2-2; D gene uncertain. CDR3 size: 14 residues. The germline CDR1 and CDR2 sequences are SGHRS and YFSETQ. Trimming shortened V by 2 bases and J by 7 bases, and 12 bases separated the two germline ends. This CDR3 reads CASSFVMANGELFF. CDR3 coding DNA: TGCGCCAGCAGCTTTGTCATGGCCAACGGGGAGCTGTTTTTT.

The rearrangement joins TRBV20-1 to TRBJ2-2; 9 bases are shared with TRBD2. V gave up 5 bases and J gave up 4 bases; unmatched junction bases: 8. This CDR3 is built from 15 residues. Germline values: CDR1 DFQATT, CDR2 SNEGSKA (reference sequence). The DNA of the CDR3 is TGCAGTGCTCGATTAGCGGGAGTTCGCACCGGGGAGCTGTTTTTT. The encoded protein is CSARLAGVRTGELFF.

A few counts support this clonotype. This chain links TRBV4-2 with TRBJ1-4; D uncertain. CDR1 LGHNA and CDR2 YNFKEQ come from the germline V gene. V gave up 4 bases and J gave up 8 bases, with 14 bases separating them. The CDR3 totals 14 residues. The CDR3 DNA reads as TGTGCCAGCAGCCTCGGACGGGAGGTAGAAAAACTGTTTTTT. This codes for CASSLGREVEKLFF.

The rearrangement links TRBV11-2 to TRBJ2-2, with a tentative D call TRBD2 (5 bases). The CDR3 runs 15 residues. Germline V gives CDR1 SGHAT, CDR2 FQNNGV. Trimming left V 5 bases short and J 5 bases short, with 15 bases between. CDR3 in amino acids: CASSPSSRATGELFF. The CDR3 bases are TGTGCCAGCAGCCCCTCTAGCCGGGCGACCGGGGAGCTGTTTTTT.

This chain connects TRBV2 to TRBJ1-2; 9 bases match TRBD1. The CDR3 totals 12 residues. The V and J ends lost 6 bases and 8 bases, in that order; junction bases with no gene match: 4. CDR1 SNHLY and CDR2 FYNNEI come from the germline V gene. CDR3 nucleotides: TGTGCCAGCAGATTCACAGGGGGCGGCTACACCTTC. It yields the protein CASRFTGGGYTF.

This clonotype occurred a few times. This sequence joins TRBV2 and TRBJ2-3; 8 bases align to TRBD2. The CDR3 has 15 amino acids. Germline CDR1 and CDR2: SNHLY and FYNNEI. J was trimmed by 4 bases and V by 5 bases; bases with no gene match: 8. The chain's CDR3 is CASSLGLASADTQYF. CDR3 DNA sequence: TGTGCCAGCAGTCTCGGACTAGCTTCCGCAGATACGCAGTATTTT.

The chain is built from TRBV7-9 and TRBJ2-5; D perhaps matches TRBD1 (5 bases). Germline V gene data show CDR1 as SEHNR and CDR2 as FQNEAQ (reference sequence). CDR3 length equals 13 residues. V was clipped by 2 bases and J by 4 bases, with 8 bases between them. CDR3 coding DNA: TGTGCCAGCAGCTTAAGGGGCATAGAGACCCAGTACTTC. This translates into CASSLRGIETQYF.

The chain joins TRBV20-1 to TRBJ1-1, with D perhaps matching TRBD1 (5 bases). From germline, CDR1 is DFQATT and CDR2 SNEGSKA (reference sequence). The CDR3 has 16 residues. Trimming pared 0 bases from V and 4 bases from J, leaving 18 bases between. CDR3 nucleotide sequence: TGCAGTGCTAGAGATCTCGGCAAAGGGGTGAGCACTGAAGCTTTCTTT. It yields the protein CSARDLGKGVSTEAFF.

The chain combines TRBV29-1 with TRBJ2-7; D tentatively reads TRBD1 or TRBD2 (5 bases each). Germline CDR1 reads SQVTM; CDR2 reads ANQGSEA. The length of the CDR3 is 12 residues. V was clipped by 7 bases and J by 2 bases, with 12 bases between them. CDR3 loop: CSATRDPYEQYF. The CDR3 coding sequence is TGCAGCGCCACCCGGGACCCCTACGAGCAGTACTTC.

This clonotype was seen more than once but under ten times. The junction departs from germline at one end; a sequencing error may be responsible. The chain uses TRBV28 and TRBJ2-7; 7 nucleotides line up with TRBD2. There are 12 residues in the CDR3. CDR1 MDHEN and CDR2 SYDVKM come from the germline V gene. CDR3 coding DNA: TGTGCCAGCAGTCGGGACTTACGGGGGAGGGCCTTC. This codes for CASSRDLRGRAF.

This clonotype has a handful of counts. The chain is built from TRBV6-5 and TRBJ2-3; the D gene is possibly TRBD1 (6 bases). CDR3 size: 15 residues. The germline gives CDR1 MNHEY, CDR2 SVGAGI. With 5 bases removed from V and 0 bases from J, the gap between germline ends came to 12 bases. The CDR3 here is CASSRGGRSTDTQYF. The CDR3 nucleotides read TGTGCCAGCAGTCGAGGGGGAAGGAGCACAGATACGCAGTATTTT.

This clonotype showed up just a few times. The chain combines TRBV29-1 with TRBJ1-4; D not resolved. Trimming pared 5 bases from V and 7 bases from J, leaving 17 bases between. In germline, CDR1 is SQVTM, CDR2 ANQGSEA. CDR3 length: 14 residues. The CDR3 reads CSVREVHYGEKLFF. The CDR3 DNA follows: TGCAGCGTTCGGGAGGTACATTACGGTGAAAAACTGTTTTTT.

This clonotype was observed a few times. J is TRBJ2-7 and V is TRBV29-1; 7 bases match TRBD1. The CDR3 length is 12 residues. The V and J ends lost 6 bases and 6 bases, in that order; junction bases with no gene match: 8. Germline V CDR1 and CDR2: SQVTM, ANQGSEA. CDR3 in amino acids: CSVRQGRSEQYF. In nucleotides, the CDR3 is TGCAGCGTGCGACAGGGCCGTTCCGAGCAGTACTTC.